Below are 24 T cell receptor beta chains sequenced from a single sample in a study of neurological immune-mediated disorders. From the 5' RACE reads, TCRdb called clonotypes with MiXCR, one entry per CDR3 protein. The table includes fewer than 30,000 distinct CDR3 sequences, under 25% detected once. The sample consisted of PBMCs. The source of these receptors is an older woman in good health.

V and J are TRBV28 and TRBJ2-1, with unresolved D. The CDR3 contains 15 residues. V was clipped by 5 bases and J by 4 bases, with 15 bases between them. CDR1 and CDR2 (germline): MDHEN, SYDVKM. The CDR3: CASSTYLTRYNEQFF. The CDR3 nucleotides read TGTGCCAGCAGTACCTACTTGACCCGATACAATGAGCAGTTCTTC.

This clonotype was recorded many times. The chain has TRBV19 and TRBJ2-2; D remains unclear. CDR3 length: 13 residues. V shed 4 bases and J shed 7 bases, with 10 bases lying between them. Germline CDR1 is LNHDA and CDR2 is SQIVND (reference sequence). The DNA of the CDR3 is TGTGCCAGTAGTAATGAACGGTTCGGGGAGCTGTTTTTT. Its translation is CASSNERFGELFF. Full variable domain (missing parts from reference TRBV19 and TRBJ2-2): DGGITQSPKYLFRKEGQNVTLSCEQNLNHDAMYWYRQDPGQGLRLIYYSQIVNDFQKGDIAEGYSVSREKKESFPLTVTSAQKNPTAFYLCASSNERFGELFFGEGSRLTVL.

This clonotype is labeled as medium-sized. The chain combines TRBV2 with TRBJ1-2, with no clear D. The CDR3 consists of 14 residues. V gave up 10 bases and J gave up 4 bases, with 19 bases separating them. Germline lookup yields CDR1 SNHLY and CDR2 FYNNEI. CDR3 residues: CANTNSPRGYGYTF. CDR3 sequence (DNA): TGTGCCAACACCAACTCTCCCCGGGGCTATGGCTACACCTTC.

This clonotype was recorded at least ten times. V and J are TRBV12-3 or TRBV12-4 and TRBJ2-7; TRBD1 matches 9 bases. This CDR3 comprises 15 residues. J lost 6 bases, V lost 3 bases, and 9 bases had no gene match. This chain's CDR3 is CASSLRAGTGLEQYF. The CDR3 DNA follows: TGTGCCAGCAGTTTGCGGGCCGGGACAGGGCTCGAGCAGTACTTC.

With regard to this clonotype: The junction and the germline gene differ at one end; a read error may be behind it. The J gene is TRBJ2-3, the V gene TRBV28; 9 bases agree with TRBD1. Germline CDR1 MDHEN, CDR2 SYDVKM. The CDR3 length is 16 residues. CDR3 loop: CASSLWTGGGTDTQYF. The CDR3 coding sequence is TGTGCCAGCAGTTTATGGACAGGGGGAGGCACAGATACCCAGTATTTT.

The chain is built from TRBV20-1 and TRBJ1-5, with D possibly matching TRBD1 (5 bases). CDR3 length: 15 residues. Trimming removed 6 bases at V and 4 bases at J, with 19 bases between. The germline V gene has CDR1 DFQATT and CDR2 SNEGSKA (reference sequence). In DNA form, the CDR3 reads TGCAGTGCAGAGAGGTTCGGGACCTCTAATCAGCCCCAGCATTTT. This sequence encodes CSAERFGTSNQPQHF.

This clonotype was detected ten times or more. The chain uses TRBV29-1 and TRBJ1-1; maybe TRBD1 (5 bases). This CDR3 comprises 14 residues. Trimming took off 0 bases at V and 7 bases at J, with 15 bases between the two ends. Germline V gene data show CDR1 as SQVTM and CDR2 as ANQGSEA. The CDR3 loop reads CSVEDPDSQGEAFF. CDR3 in DNA: TGCAGCGTTGAAGACCCTGACAGTCAGGGTGAAGCTTTCTTT.

This rearrangement joins TRBV19 to TRBJ1-1; the match to TRBD1 covers 10 bases. Germline V gene sequence: CDR1 LNHDA, CDR2 SQIVND (reference sequence). The V gene end was trimmed by 6 bases and the J gene end by 5 bases; junction bases not matched to a gene: 9. CDR3 size: 15 residues. This CDR3 reads CASRISGTGVTEAFF. The CDR3, as DNA: TGTGCCAGTAGGATATCCGGGACAGGGGTTACTGAAGCTTTCTTT.

This clonotype was recorded many times. The V and J genes are TRBV7-3 and TRBJ1-1; TRBD1 matches at 9 bases. Germline trimming cut 4 bases from V and 11 bases from J; bases unmatched to any gene: 8. From germline, CDR1 is SGHTA and CDR2 FQGTGA. There are 13 residues in the CDR3. CDR3 sequence: CASSSTGGRGAFF. DNA of the CDR3: TGTGCCAGCAGCTCTACAGGGGGCCGAGGGGCTTTCTTT. Full variable domain (rest looked up from reference TRBV7-3 and TRBJ1-1): GAGVSQTPSNKVTEKGKYVELRCDPISGHTALYWYRQSLGQGPEFLIYFQGTGAADDSGLPNDRFFAVRPEGSVSTLKIQRTERGDSAVYLCASSSTGGRGAFFGQGTRLTVV.

In its sample, this clonotype was seen many times. J is TRBJ2-3 and V is TRBV4-1; D is unresolved. Trimming removed 3 bases at V and 5 bases at J, with 9 bases between. Germline loops: CDR1 MGHRA, CDR2 YSYEKL. The CDR3 has 13 residues. In nucleotides, the CDR3 is TGCGCCAGCAGCCATTTAGGGTTAGATACGCAGTATTTT. This gives the protein CASSHLGLDTQYF.

Worth noting for this clonotype: Possible read error: a much larger clone is one base away. The chain has TRBV9 and TRBJ2-2, with 8 bases lining up with TRBD2. V was pared by 5 bases and J by 4 bases, with 10 bases of the junction left unmatched. The CDR3 covers 16 residues. Germline loops: CDR1 SGDLS, CDR2 YYNGEE. CDR3 sequence reads: CASRVLGGAPTGELFF. DNA of the CDR3: TGTGCCAGCAGAGTACTCGGGGGGGCTCCCACCGGGGAGCTGTTTTTT.

This CDR3 reads CASSQDSKGRGYTF. In DNA, the CDR3 is TGTGCCAGCAGCCAAGATTCGAAGGGACGGGGCTACACCTTC. The rearrangement joins TRBV3-1 to TRBJ1-2, with a tentative D call TRBD1 (5 bases). The V gene lost 0 bases and the J gene lost 8 bases, with 13 bases spanning the gap. The germline gives CDR1 LGHDT, CDR2 YNNKEL (reference sequence). This CDR3 is 14 amino acids long.

The chain recombines TRBV25-1 with TRBJ2-3; possibly TRBD2 for D (6 bases). The CDR3 spans 14 residues. Germline-derived CDR1 and CDR2 are MGHDK and SYGVNS. The CDR3 is CTSSGQIHTDTQYF. The CDR3 coding sequence is TGTACCTCCAGCGGGCAAATCCACACAGATACGCAGTATTTT.

J is TRBJ2-5 and V is TRBV4-2; 7 bases match TRBD2. Germline V gene data show CDR1 as LGHNA and CDR2 as YNFKEQ. This CDR3 is built from 19 residues. V lost 0 bases and J lost 7; bases outside the gene matches: 20. The CDR3: CASSQDGVIPGGRRGTQYF. The DNA of the CDR3 is TGTGCCAGCAGCCAAGACGGCGTCATCCCGGGCGGGAGAAGGGGGACCCAGTACTTC.

This clonotype was seen at least ten times. This chain joins TRBV9 and TRBJ1-1; D uncertain. V lost 0 bases and J 5 bases, leaving 8 bases between the germline ends. From germline, CDR1 is SGDLS and CDR2 YYNGEE. CDR3 length: 13 residues. This CDR3 is CASSVGRLTEAFF. CDR3 nucleotide sequence: TGTGCCAGCAGCGTAGGCAGGTTAACTGAAGCTTTCTTT.

This clonotype appeared many times. This chain links TRBV7-2 with TRBJ2-1, with 8 bases that match TRBD2. Germline V gives CDR1 SGHTA, CDR2 FQGNSA. V dropped 6 bases and J dropped 9; count of bases not matched to a gene: 13. The CDR3 runs 15 residues. The CDR3 DNA follows: TGTGCCAGCAGATCTTACGGGGGGGTAGATACTGAGCAGTTCTTC. It specifies CASRSYGGVDTEQFF.

The table lists this clonotype with many counts. The chain carries TRBV20-1 and TRBJ2-3; 7 bases fit TRBD2. V was clipped by 6 bases and J by 5 bases; unmatched bases: 14. The CDR3 sequence is 15 residues long. The germline CDR1 and CDR2 sequences are DFQATT and SNEGSKA (reference sequence). CDR3 amino acids: CSAPGRRGSGDTQYF. The CDR3 DNA reads TGCAGTGCCCCGGGGAGGCGGGGGTCTGGAGATACGCAGTATTTT.

The sample holds many counts of this clonotype. The CDR3, as DNA: TGCAGTGCTAGAGTTTCGACTAGCGGGAGGCCCGATGAGCAGTTCTTC. Protein product: CSARVSTSGRPDEQFF. V gene TRBV20-1 combines with J gene TRBJ2-1; 13 positions match TRBD2. The J segment lost 8 bases and the V segment lost 1 base, leaving 8 bases of the junction unmatched. CDR1 is DFQATT and CDR2 is SNEGSKA in the germline V gene (reference sequence). The CDR3 totals 16 residues.

This clonotype has at least ten counts. The rearrangement joins TRBV20-1 to TRBJ2-5; 7 bases are shared with TRBD2. The germline V gene has CDR1 DFQATT and CDR2 SNEGSKA (reference sequence). V lost 0 bases, J lost 7 bases, and 11 bases stayed unmatched. The CDR3 contains 15 residues. CDR3 protein: CSARDLLAKSGTQYF. CDR3 coding DNA: TGCAGTGCTAGAGATCTACTAGCGAAAAGCGGGACCCAGTACTTC.

In this sample, this clonotype turned up many times. The chain combines TRBV21-1 with TRBJ2-6. TRBV21-1 has pseudogene status. CDR3 length: 13 residues. The CDR3 bases are TGTGCCAGATGGCTCCCTGGGGCCAACGTCCTGACTTTC. This encodes CARWLPGANVLTF.

This clonotype was seen many times. The chain couples TRBV9 to TRBJ2-5, with TRBD1 matching over 8 bases. Germline values: CDR1 SGDLS, CDR2 YYNGEE. The CDR3 loop spans 16 amino acids. V gave up 0 bases and J gave up 5 bases; unmatched junction bases: 9. The CDR3 protein is CASSVAAGGEWETQYF. The CDR3, as DNA: TGTGCCAGCAGCGTAGCTGCAGGGGGCGAGTGGGAGACCCAGTACTTC.

This clonotype was detected many times. The rearrangement links TRBV12-3 or TRBV12-4 to TRBJ2-5, with unresolved D. The CDR3 runs to 13 residues. The V gene lost 5 bases and the J gene lost 2 bases, with 9 bases spanning the gap. The CDR3 protein is CASSQNRQETQYF. CDR3 in DNA: TGTGCCAGCAGTCAGAATAGACAAGAGACCCAGTACTTC.

On this clonotype itself: One junction end disagrees with the germline gene, perhaps due to a read error. The chain joins TRBV29-1 to TRBJ2-1; 9 bases agree with TRBD1. Per the germline V gene, CDR1 is SQVTM and CDR2 is ANQGSEA. CDR3 length: 14 amino acids. In DNA form, the CDR3 reads TGCAGCGTTAGAGTGGACAGGGGTGGCAATGAACAGTTCTTC. Encoded protein: CSVRVDRGGNEQFF.

This clonotype showed up many times. The chain combines TRBV10-3 with TRBJ1-1, with D tentatively TRBD1 (5 bases). This CDR3 has 12 amino acids. Germline values: CDR1 ENHRY, CDR2 SYGVKD. V was pared by 8 bases and J by 2 bases, with 9 bases between. CDR3 protein: CAIGTGNTEAFF. As DNA, the CDR3 is TGTGCCATCGGTACAGGAAACACTGAAGCTTTCTTT.